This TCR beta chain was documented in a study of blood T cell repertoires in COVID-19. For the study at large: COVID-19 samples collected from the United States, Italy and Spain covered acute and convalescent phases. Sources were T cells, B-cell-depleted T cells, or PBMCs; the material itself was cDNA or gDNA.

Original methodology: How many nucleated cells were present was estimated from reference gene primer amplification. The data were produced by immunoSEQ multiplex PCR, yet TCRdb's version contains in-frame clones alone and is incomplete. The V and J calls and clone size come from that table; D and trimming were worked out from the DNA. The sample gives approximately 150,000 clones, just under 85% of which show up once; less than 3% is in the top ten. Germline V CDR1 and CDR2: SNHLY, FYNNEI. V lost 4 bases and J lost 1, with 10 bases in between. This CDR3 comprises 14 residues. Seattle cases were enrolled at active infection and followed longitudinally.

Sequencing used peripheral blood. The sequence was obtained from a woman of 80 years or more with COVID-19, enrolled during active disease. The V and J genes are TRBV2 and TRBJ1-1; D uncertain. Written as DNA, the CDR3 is TGTGCCAGCAGTGTGGGCGTCTCGAACACTGAAGCTTTCTTT. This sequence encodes CASSVGVSNTEAFF.